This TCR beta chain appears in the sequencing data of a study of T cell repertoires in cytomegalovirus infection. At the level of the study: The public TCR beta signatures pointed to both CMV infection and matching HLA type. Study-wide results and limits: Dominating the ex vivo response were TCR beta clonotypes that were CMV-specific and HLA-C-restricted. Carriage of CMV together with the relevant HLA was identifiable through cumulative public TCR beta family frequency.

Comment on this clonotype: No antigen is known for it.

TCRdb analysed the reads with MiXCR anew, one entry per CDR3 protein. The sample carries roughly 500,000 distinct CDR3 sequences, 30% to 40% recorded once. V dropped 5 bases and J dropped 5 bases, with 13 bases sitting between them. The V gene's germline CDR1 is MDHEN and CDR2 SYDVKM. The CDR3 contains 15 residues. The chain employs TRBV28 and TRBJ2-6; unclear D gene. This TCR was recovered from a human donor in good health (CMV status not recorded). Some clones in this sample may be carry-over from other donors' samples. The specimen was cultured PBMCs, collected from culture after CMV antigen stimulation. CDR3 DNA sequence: TGTGCCAGCAGTCTCGACGGCGATAGGGCCAACGTCCTGACTTTC. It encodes CASSLDGDRANVLTF. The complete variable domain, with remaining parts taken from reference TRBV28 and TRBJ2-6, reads DVKVTQSSRYLVKRTGEKVFLECVQDMDHENMFWYRQDPGLGLRLIYFSYDVKMKEKGDIPEGYSVSREKKERFSLILESASTNQTSMYLCASSLDGDRANVLTFGAGSRLTVL.